Below are 20 T cell receptor beta chains sequenced from a single sample in a study of early T cells in non-severe SARS-CoV-2 infection (dated by TCRdb to the early 2020s). The library was built by means of 5' RACE. The sequencing machine was a NextSeq 500. Using fastp trimming at Q25 and MiXCR clonotype assembly, TCRdb reanalyzed the public sequencing data and kept in-frame beta chains. Merged by CDR3 protein, the rows form single entries marked with the most common genes and DNA. For this sample there are roughly 63,000 distinct CDR3 sequences; around 12% appear just once. The ten most abundant clones make up about 1.2% of the sample. The sample was whole blood, taken at baseline. The receptors were gathered from an adult who was a healthcare worker with PCR-confirmed SARS-CoV-2 infection or an uninfected control (not recorded which). The donor label of this sample is uncertain.

This clonotype was seen only a few times. V usage is TRBV12-3 or TRBV12-4 and J usage is TRBJ2-7; D is tentatively TRBD1 or TRBD2 (6 bases each). Trimming removed 6 bases from V and 10 bases from J, with 16 bases in between. The CDR3 has 12 amino acids. The CDR3 loop is CASSLGGPKQYV. The CDR3 nucleotides read TGTGCCAGCAGCCTCGGGGGCCCAAAACAGTACGTC.

This clonotype has just a few counts. The gene calls are TRBV7-2 and TRBJ2-3, with 11 bases lining up with TRBD2. The CDR3 loop spans 18 amino acids. Trimming cost V 5 bases and J 2 bases; bases outside gene matches: 12. Germline lookup yields CDR1 SGHTA and CDR2 FQGNSA. CDR3 residues: CASSLRTRSGGATDTQYF. In DNA form, the CDR3 reads TGTGCCAGCAGCCTTAGGACCCGTAGCGGGGGGGCCACAGATACGCAGTATTTT.

The genes are TRBV12-3 or TRBV12-4 and TRBJ2-1, with D unclear. Trimming shortened V by 6 bases and J by 4 bases, and 13 bases separated the two germline ends. CDR3 size: 14 residues. CDR3 DNA: TGTGCCAGCAGCTCCGAATCACAGTACAATGAGCAGTTCTTC. Its translation is CASSSESQYNEQFF.

This clonotype appeared many times. V usage is TRBV25-1 and J usage is TRBJ1-5; the match to TRBD1 covers 8 bases. The V segment lost 3 bases and the J segment 6 bases; nucleotides outside the gene matches: 4. The CDR3 is 14 residues long. Germline V gene sequence: CDR1 MGHDK, CDR2 SYGVNS. CDR3 nucleotide sequence: TGTGCCAGCAGTGATGACAGGGGAAGTCAGCCCCAGCATTTT. It encodes CASSDDRGSQPQHF.

The chain recombines TRBV2 with TRBJ2-3; D not certain. Trimming pared 6 bases from V and 0 bases from J, leaving 7 bases between. The CDR3 consists of 13 residues. The germline V gene encodes CDR1 SNHLY and CDR2 FYNNEI. CDR3 residues: CASRASSTDTQYF. The DNA of the CDR3 is TGTGCCAGCAGGGCCTCTAGCACAGATACGCAGTATTTT.

The chain recombines TRBV19 with TRBJ2-3; D remains unclear. The germline V gene has CDR1 LNHDA and CDR2 SQIVND (reference sequence). The length of the CDR3 is 14 residues. Trimming took 6 bases from V and 0 from J, leaving 10 bases between them. The CDR3 DNA is TGTGCCAGTAGGAAGACACTTAGCACAGATACGCAGTATTTT. It translates to CASRKTLSTDTQYF.

The V gene is TRBV20-1, the J gene TRBJ2-3; TRBD2 aligns across 10 bases. Germline assignment: CDR1 DFQATT and CDR2 SNEGSKA (reference sequence). With V trimmed by 3 bases and J by 3 bases, 9 bases remained unmatched. The CDR3 runs 16 residues. The CDR3 loop is CSASPLAGGPTDTQYF. CDR3 coding DNA: TGCAGTGCTAGCCCTTTAGCGGGGGGCCCTACAGATACGCAGTATTTT.

This clonotype appeared once. The chain couples TRBV4-1 to TRBJ2-3, with D perhaps matching TRBD1 or TRBD2 (5 bases each). This CDR3 has 17 amino acids. The germline gives CDR1 MGHRA, CDR2 YSYEKL. V was trimmed by 4 bases and J by 2 bases, leaving 19 bases between them. The CDR3 sequence: CASSPRMRDGPTDTQYF. CDR3 DNA: TGCGCCAGCAGCCCCCGGATGAGGGACGGACCCACAGATACGCAGTATTTT.

This clonotype was counted ten times or more. The chain is built from TRBV6-6 and TRBJ1-6; D might be TRBD1 (6 bases). V was clipped by 0 bases and J by 0 bases, with 15 bases between them. There are 19 residues in the CDR3. Germline assignment: CDR1 MNHNY and CDR2 SVGAGI (reference sequence). The CDR3 loop is CASSYSLGGADSYNSPLHF. The CDR3 nucleotides read TGTGCCAGCAGTTACTCGCTCGGGGGCGCTGACTCCTATAATTCACCCCTCCACTTT.

This sequence joins TRBV19 and TRBJ2-3, with 8 bases that match TRBD2. CDR3 size: 13 residues. CDR1 is LNHDA and CDR2 is SQIVND in the germline V gene (reference sequence). V shed 10 bases, J shed 2 bases, and the junction held 5 bases outside the gene matches. As DNA, the CDR3 is TGTGCCACACTAGCGGCGGACACAGATACGCAGTATTTT. It translates to CATLAADTDTQYF.

The V and J genes are TRBV5-1 and TRBJ1-1; a weak D match, TRBD1 (5 bases). Germline lookup yields CDR1 SGHRS and CDR2 YFSETQ. The CDR3 has 15 amino acids. The germline V and J ends were trimmed by 3 bases and 6 bases, with 18 bases remaining between them. The CDR3 sequence is CASSSAGPGGSEAFF. The CDR3 nucleotides read TGCGCCAGCAGCTCCGCGGGCCCCGGGGGGTCTGAAGCTTTCTTT.

V and J are TRBV28 and TRBJ2-2; D remains ambiguous. Germline V lookup: CDR1 MDHEN, CDR2 SYDVKM. CDR3 length: 12 residues. Trimming stripped 5 bases from V and 4 bases from J, with 5 bases between. The CDR3 here is CASSGPTGELFF. The CDR3 DNA is TGTGCCAGCAGTGGGCCCACCGGGGAGCTGTTTTTT.

The V gene is TRBV10-3, the J gene TRBJ1-2, with D possibly matching TRBD1 (6 bases). The V end was cut by 4 bases, the J end by 4 bases, with 13 bases between. The CDR3 length is 14 residues. Per germline, CDR1 ENHRY and CDR2 SYGVKD. CDR3 DNA: TGTGCCATCAGTGTACAGGGATCCACCTATGGCTACACCTTC. Amino acids: CAISVQGSTYGYTF.

On this clonotype: A read error may produce the germline difference seen at one junction end. The V gene is TRBV6-5, the J gene TRBJ2-5; 8 nucleotides match TRBD2. The CDR3 totals 17 residues. Germline assignment: CDR1 MNHEY and CDR2 SVGAGI. As DNA, the CDR3 is TGTGCCAGCAGTTACTATCCCGGGGGGGCGGGCGGAGAGGCCCAGTACTTC. Its translation: CASSYYPGGAGGEAQYF.

A few counts support this clonotype. The chain links TRBV28 to TRBJ1-1, with D hard to call. V lost 6 bases and J 4 bases, leaving 12 bases between the germline ends. Germline V gene lookup returns CDR1 MDHEN and CDR2 SYDVKM. The CDR3 runs 13 residues. CDR3 sequence reads: CASSPSEGTEAFF. The CDR3 region has the DNA TGTGCCAGCAGCCCGAGTGAAGGCACTGAAGCTTTCTTT.

The genes are TRBV19 and TRBJ2-1; a possible D gene is TRBD1 (6 bases). Germline loops: CDR1 LNHDA, CDR2 SQIVND (reference sequence). CDR3 size: 14 residues. V lost 5 bases to trimming and J lost 2 bases, with 10 bases between them. CDR3 amino acids: CASSQGLAYNEQFF. The DNA for the CDR3 is TGTGCCAGTAGTCAGGGGCTAGCCTACAATGAGCAGTTCTTC.

The chain links TRBV6-5 to TRBJ2-3; D gene unclear. CDR1 MNHEY and CDR2 SVGAGI come from the germline V gene. The CDR3 is 12 amino acids. Trimming cost V 5 bases and J 7 bases, with 10 bases left between them. The CDR3 loop reads CASSTPANTQYF. The CDR3 coding sequence is TGTGCCAGCAGTACCCCCGCAAATACGCAGTATTTT.

The chain joins TRBV27 to TRBJ1-2; 7 bases line up with TRBD1. This CDR3 has 13 amino acids. Germline-derived CDR1 and CDR2 are MNHEY and SMNVEV (reference sequence). J was trimmed by 3 bases and V by 5 bases; bases with no gene match: 3. The CDR3 here is CASSVTGDYGYTF. In DNA form, the CDR3 reads TGTGCCAGCAGTGTAACAGGGGACTATGGCTACACCTTC.

This clonotype has only a few counts. The chain has TRBV6-1 and TRBJ2-7; no reliable D call. V lost 4 bases to trimming and J lost 3 bases, with 13 bases between them. Germline V CDR1 and CDR2: MNHNS, SASEGT. The length of the CDR3 is 14 residues. The CDR3 protein is CASSAMDGNYEQYV. CDR3 nucleotide sequence: TGTGCCAGCAGTGCGATGGACGGAAACTACGAGCAGTACGTC.

This clonotype came up a few times. The chain employs TRBV9 and TRBJ2-2; D possibly corresponds to TRBD2 (6 bases). Trimming took 4 bases from V and 6 from J, leaving 13 bases between them. The CDR3 is 14 amino acids. CDR1 and CDR2 from the germline V gene are SGDLS and YYNGEE. DNA for the CDR3: TGTGCCAGCAGCCCAGTGGAGGGACCCGGGGAGCTGTTTTTT. This sequence encodes CASSPVEGPGELFF.